This T cell receptor (beta chain) emerged from a study of CD8 T cells in Susac syndrome. Sequencing of TCR beta was undertaken in CD8+ and CD4+ T cells derived from blood. Random hexamers were used to reverse transcribe the RNA input (roughly 0.5 to 1 ug). An immunoSEQ multiplex PCR generated amplified TCR beta CDR3 products spanning 54 Vbeta and 13 Jbeta. TCRdb ran MiXCR on the immunoSEQ multiplex PCR reads and lists one entry per CDR3 protein. The sample contains under 550,000 distinct CDR3 sequences, roughly 85% of which appear only once. The specimen was CD8+ T cells from PBMCs. The TCR was taken from a human donor with multiple sclerosis.

The CDR3 DNA follows: TGTGCCAGCAGCCAGACAGAACGCACAGATACGCAGTATTTT. Translated: CASSQTERTDTQYF. The V gene is TRBV3-1, the J gene TRBJ2-3, with D perhaps matching TRBD1 (5 bases). The CDR3 consists of 14 residues. The ends were cut back, 3 bases at V and 1 base at J, with 8 bases in the middle. Germline V lookup: CDR1 LGHDT, CDR2 YNNKEL (reference sequence).